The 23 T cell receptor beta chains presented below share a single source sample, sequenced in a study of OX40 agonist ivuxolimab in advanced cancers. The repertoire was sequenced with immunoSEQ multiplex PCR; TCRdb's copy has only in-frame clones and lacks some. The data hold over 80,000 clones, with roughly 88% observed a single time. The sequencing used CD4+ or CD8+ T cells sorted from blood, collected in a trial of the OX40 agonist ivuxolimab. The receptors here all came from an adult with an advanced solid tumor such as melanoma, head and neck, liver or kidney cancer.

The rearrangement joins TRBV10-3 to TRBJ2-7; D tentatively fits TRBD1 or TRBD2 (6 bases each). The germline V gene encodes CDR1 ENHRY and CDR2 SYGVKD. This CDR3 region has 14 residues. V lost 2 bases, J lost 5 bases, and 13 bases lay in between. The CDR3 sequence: CAISETGWGDEQYF. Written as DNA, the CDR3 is TGTGCCATCAGTGAGACAGGGTGGGGGGACGAGCAGTACTTC.

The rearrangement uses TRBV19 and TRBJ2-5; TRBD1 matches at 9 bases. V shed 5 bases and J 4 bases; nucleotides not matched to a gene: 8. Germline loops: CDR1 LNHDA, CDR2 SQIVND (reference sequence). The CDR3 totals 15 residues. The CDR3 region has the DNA TGTGCCAGTAGTCCCCTGGGACAGGGAGGAGAGACCCAGTACTTC. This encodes CASSPLGQGGETQYF.

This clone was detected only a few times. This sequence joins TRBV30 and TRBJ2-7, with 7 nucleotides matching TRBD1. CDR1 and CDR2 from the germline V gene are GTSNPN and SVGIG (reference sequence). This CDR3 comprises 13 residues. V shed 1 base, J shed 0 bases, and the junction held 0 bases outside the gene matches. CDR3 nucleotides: TGTGCCTGGAGTGGACAGGGCTCCTACGAGCAGTACTTC. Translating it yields CAWSGQGSYEQYF.

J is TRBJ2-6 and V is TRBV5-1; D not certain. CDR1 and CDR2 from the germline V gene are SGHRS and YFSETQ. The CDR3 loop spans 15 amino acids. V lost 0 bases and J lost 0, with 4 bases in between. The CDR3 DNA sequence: TGCGCCAGCAGCTTGGACAGCTCTGGGGCCAACGTCCTGACTTTC. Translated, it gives CASSLDSSGANVLTF.

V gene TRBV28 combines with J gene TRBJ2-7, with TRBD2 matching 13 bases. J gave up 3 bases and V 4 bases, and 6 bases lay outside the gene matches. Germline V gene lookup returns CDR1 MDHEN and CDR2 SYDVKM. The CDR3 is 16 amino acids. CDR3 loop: CASSSSGTSGIYEQYF. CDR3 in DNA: TGTGCCAGCAGTTCGTCAGGGACTAGCGGGATCTACGAGCAGTACTTC.

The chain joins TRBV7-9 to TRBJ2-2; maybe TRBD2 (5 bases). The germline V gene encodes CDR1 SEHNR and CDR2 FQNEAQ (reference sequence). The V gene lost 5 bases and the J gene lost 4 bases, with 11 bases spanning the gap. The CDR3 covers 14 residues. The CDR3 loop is CASSVNRGTGELFF. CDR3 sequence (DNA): TGTGCCAGCAGCGTCAACCGGGGCACCGGGGAGCTGTTTTTT.

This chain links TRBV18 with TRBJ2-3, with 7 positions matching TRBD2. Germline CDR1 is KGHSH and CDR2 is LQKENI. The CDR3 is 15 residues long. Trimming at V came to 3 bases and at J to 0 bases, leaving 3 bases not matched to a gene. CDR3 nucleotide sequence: TGTGCCAGCTCACCTCAAGCGGGGAGCACAGATACGCAGTATTTT. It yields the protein CASSPQAGSTDTQYF.

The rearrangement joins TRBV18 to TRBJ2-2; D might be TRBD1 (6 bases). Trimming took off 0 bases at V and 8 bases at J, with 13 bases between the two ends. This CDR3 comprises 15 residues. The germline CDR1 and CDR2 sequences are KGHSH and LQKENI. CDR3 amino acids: CASSPPGQPKGELFF. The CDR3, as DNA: TGTGCCAGCTCACCACCTGGACAGCCTAAGGGGGAGCTGTTTTTT.

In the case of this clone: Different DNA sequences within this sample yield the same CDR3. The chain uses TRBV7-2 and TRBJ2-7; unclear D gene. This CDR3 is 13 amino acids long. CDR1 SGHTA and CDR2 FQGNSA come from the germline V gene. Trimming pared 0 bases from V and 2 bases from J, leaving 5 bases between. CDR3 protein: CASSLAGAYEQYF. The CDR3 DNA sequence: TGTGCCAGCAGCTTAGCTGGGGCCTACGAGCAGTACTTC. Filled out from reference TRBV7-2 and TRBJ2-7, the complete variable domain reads GAGVSQSPSNKVTEKGKDVELRCDPISGHTALYWYRQSLGQGLEFLIYFQGNSAPDKSGLPSDRFSAERTGGSVSTLTIQRTQQEDSAVYLCASSLAGAYEQYFGPGTRLTVT.

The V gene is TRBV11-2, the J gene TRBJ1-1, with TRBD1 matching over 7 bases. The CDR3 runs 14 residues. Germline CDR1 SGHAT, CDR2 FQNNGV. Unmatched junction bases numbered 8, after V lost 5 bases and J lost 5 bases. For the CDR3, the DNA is TGTGCCAGCAGCCCCCGACAGGGTACGACTGAAGCTTTCTTT. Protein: CASSPRQGTTEAFF.

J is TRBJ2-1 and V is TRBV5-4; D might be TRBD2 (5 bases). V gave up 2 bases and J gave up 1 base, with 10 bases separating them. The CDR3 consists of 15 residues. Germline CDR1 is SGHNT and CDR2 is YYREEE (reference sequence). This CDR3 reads CASSLESGSYNEQFF. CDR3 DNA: TGTGCCAGCAGCTTAGAAAGCGGATCCTACAATGAGCAGTTCTTC.

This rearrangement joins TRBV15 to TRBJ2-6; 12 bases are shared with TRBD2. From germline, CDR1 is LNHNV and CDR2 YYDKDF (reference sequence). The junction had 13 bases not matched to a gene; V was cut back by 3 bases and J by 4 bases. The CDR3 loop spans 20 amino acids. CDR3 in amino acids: CATSRIGLTSGSSGANVLTF. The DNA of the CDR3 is TGTGCCACCAGCAGGATAGGTTTGACTAGCGGGAGTTCGGGGGCCAACGTCCTGACTTTC.

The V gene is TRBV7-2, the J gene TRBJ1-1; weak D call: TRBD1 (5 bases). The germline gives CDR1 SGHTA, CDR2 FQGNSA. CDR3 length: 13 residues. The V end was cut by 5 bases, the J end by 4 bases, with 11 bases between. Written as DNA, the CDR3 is TGTGCCAGCAGCCCTAGGGGTGGCACTGAAGCTTTCTTT. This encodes CASSPRGGTEAFF.

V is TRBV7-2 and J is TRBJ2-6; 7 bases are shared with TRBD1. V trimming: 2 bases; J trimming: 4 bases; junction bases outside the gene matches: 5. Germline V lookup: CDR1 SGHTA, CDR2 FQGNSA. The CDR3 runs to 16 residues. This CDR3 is CASSLRQGSGANVLTF. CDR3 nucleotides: TGTGCCAGCAGCTTACGACAGGGTTCAGGGGCCAACGTCCTGACTTTC.

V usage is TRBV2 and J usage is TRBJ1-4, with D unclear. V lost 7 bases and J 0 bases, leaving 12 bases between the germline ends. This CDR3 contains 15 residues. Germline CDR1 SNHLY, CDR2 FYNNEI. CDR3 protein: CASNRDGPTNEKLFF. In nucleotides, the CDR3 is TGTGCCAGCAACCGAGACGGCCCAACTAATGAAAAACTGTTTTTT.

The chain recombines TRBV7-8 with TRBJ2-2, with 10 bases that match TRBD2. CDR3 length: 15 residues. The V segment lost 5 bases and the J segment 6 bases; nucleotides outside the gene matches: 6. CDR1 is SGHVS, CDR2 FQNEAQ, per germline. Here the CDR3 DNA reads TGTGCCAGCAGCGCTCGGACTAGCGGCGCCGGGGAGCTGTTTTTT. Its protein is CASSARTSGAGELFF.

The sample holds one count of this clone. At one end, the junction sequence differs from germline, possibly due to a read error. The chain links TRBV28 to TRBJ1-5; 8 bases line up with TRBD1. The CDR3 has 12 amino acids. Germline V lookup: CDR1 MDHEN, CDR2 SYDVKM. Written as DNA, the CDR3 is TGTGCCAGCAGTTTCACAGGGGGGCGCGAGGGTTTT. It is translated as CASSFTGGREGF. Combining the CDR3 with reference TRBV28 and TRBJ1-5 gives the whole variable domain DVKVTQSSRYLVKRTGEKVFLECVQDMDHENMFWYRQDPGLGLRLIYFSYDVKMKEKGDIPEGYSVSREKKERFSLILESASTNQTSMYLCASSFTGGREGFGDGTRLSIL.

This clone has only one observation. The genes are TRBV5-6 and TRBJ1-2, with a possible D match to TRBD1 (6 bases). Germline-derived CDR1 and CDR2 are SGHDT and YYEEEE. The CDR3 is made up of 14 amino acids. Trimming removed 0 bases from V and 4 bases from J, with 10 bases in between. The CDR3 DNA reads TGTGCCAGCAGCTTGGGGACAGCAGCCTATGGCTACACCTTC. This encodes CASSLGTAAYGYTF. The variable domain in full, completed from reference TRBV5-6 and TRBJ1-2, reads DAGVTQSPTHLIKTRGQQVTLRCSPKSGHDTVSWYQQALGQGPQFIFQYYEEEERQRGNFPDRFSGHQFPNYSSELNVNALLLGDSALYLCASSLGTAAYGYTFGSGTRLTVV.

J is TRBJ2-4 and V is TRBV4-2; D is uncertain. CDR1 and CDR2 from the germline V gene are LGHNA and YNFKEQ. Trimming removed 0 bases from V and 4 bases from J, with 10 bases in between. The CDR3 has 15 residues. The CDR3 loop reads CASSQDVTAKNIQYF. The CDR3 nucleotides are TGTGCCAGCAGCCAAGATGTCACAGCTAAAAACATTCAGTACTTC.

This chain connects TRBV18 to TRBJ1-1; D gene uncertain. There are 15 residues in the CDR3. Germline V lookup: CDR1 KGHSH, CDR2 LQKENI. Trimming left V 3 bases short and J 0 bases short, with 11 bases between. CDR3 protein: CASSPAVGMNTEAFF. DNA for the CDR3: TGTGCCAGCTCACCCGCAGTGGGAATGAACACTGAAGCTTTCTTT.

Written as DNA, the CDR3 is TGTGCCCCAAGCGGGGCACCAAAGCCCCTTTATGGCTACACCTTC. Its translation is CAPSGAPKPLYGYTF. The rearrangement uses TRBV19 and TRBJ1-2, with TRBD1 as a possible D gene (5 bases). The germline CDR1 and CDR2 sequences are LNHDA and SQIVND (reference sequence). V was pared by 11 bases and J by 5 bases, with 24 bases between. This CDR3 contains 15 residues.

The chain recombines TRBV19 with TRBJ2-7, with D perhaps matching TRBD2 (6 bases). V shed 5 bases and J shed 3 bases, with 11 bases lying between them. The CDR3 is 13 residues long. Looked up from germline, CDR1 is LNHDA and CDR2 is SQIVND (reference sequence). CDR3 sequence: CASSWGEGYEQYF. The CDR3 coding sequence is TGTGCCAGTAGTTGGGGGGAAGGCTACGAGCAGTACTTC.

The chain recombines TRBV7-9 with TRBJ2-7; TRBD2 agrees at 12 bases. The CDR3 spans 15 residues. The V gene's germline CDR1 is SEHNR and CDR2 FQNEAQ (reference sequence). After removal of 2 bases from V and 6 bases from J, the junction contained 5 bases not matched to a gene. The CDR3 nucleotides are TGTGCCAGCAGCTTACTAGCGGGAGGGCACGGCGAGCAGTACTTC. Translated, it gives CASSLLAGGHGEQYF.